What follows is one TCR beta chain and its context. Its antigen is still unknown. The data stem from a study of vaccination and CD4 T cells after COVID-19. The wider study: Drawing of post-COVID samples took place a median approximately 100 days after diagnosis (range 35 to 161). Overlapping spike peptides of SARS-CoV-2, HCoV-NL63, HCoV-OC43 and HCoV-229E stimulated the cells. As control conditions, cultures were given either a CEFX pool serving as positive control, an HIV-1 Nef pool, or no peptide at all.

General study points: Reactive clonotype counts went from median around 20 after infection to roughly 38 after vaccination, nonsignificantly.

Oncomine TCR Beta short-read sequencing was applied to DNA from cultured CD4+ T cells. TCRdb called the PCR reads again in MiXCR, with one record for every CDR3 protein. The sample carries more than 15,000 distinct CDR3 sequences, about 42% recorded once. The treatment is: roughly 11-day PBMC culture with coronavirus spike peptide pools or control peptides (ViraFEST assay). CDR3 length: 13 amino acids. V gave up 4 bases and J gave up 8 bases, with 12 bases separating them. Germline V gene lookup returns CDR1 DFQATT and CDR2 SNEGSKA (reference sequence). Source: CD4+ T cells from blood, cultured in vitro, taken before SARS-CoV-2 vaccination. The chain uses TRBV20-1 and TRBJ1-6; D gene unclear. The TCR originated in a human donor who had recovered from COVID-19. DNA for the CDR3: TGCAGTGCTATCGCTCCGGCGGATTCACCCCTCCACTTT. Protein product: CSAIAPADSPLHF.